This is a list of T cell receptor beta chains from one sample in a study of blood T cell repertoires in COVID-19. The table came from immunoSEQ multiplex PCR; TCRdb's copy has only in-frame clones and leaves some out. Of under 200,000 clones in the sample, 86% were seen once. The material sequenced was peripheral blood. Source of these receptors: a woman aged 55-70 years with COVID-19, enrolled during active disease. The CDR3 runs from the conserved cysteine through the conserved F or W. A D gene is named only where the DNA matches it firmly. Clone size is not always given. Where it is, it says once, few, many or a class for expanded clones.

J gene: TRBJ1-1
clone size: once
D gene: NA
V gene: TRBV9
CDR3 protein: CASSVGRGGTEAFF
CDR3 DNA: TGTGCCAGCAGCGTAGGGCGGGGAGGCACTGAAGCTTTCTTT

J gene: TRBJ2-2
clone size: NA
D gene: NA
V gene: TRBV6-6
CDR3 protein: CASSYSSNTGELFF
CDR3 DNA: TGTGCCAGCAGTTACTCGAGTAACACCGGGGAGCTGTTTTTT

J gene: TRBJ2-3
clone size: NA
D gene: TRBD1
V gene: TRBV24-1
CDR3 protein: CATSVTGNDTQYF
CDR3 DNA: TGTGCCACCAGTGTGACAGGGAACGATACGCAGTATTTT

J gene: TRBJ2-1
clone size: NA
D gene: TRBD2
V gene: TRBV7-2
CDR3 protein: CASSLDGGRAYNEQFF
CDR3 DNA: TGTGCCAGCAGCTTAGACGGCGGGAGGGCCTATAATGAGCAGTTCTTC

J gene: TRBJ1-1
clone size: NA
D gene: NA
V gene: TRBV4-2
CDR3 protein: CASSLIGTNTEAFF
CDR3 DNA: TGTGCCAGCAGCCTTATCGGGACTAACACTGAAGCTTTCTTT

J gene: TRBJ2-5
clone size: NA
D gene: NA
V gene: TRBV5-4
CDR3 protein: CASSSPGGTQYF
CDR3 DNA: TGTGCCAGCAGCTCCCCCGGGGGGACCCAGTACTTC

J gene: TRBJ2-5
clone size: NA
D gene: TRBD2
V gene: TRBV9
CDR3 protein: CASSPPFGLAGEETQYF
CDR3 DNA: TGTGCCAGCAGCCCACCCTTTGGACTAGCGGGAGAAGAGACCCAGTACTTC

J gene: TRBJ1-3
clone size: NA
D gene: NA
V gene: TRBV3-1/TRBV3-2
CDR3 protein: CASSPSGSGNTIYF
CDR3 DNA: TGTGCCAGCAGCCCCTCGGGGTCTGGAAACACCATATATTTT

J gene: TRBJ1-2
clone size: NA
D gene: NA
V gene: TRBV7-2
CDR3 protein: CASSLAGTNNYGYTF
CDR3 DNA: TGTGCCAGCAGCTTAGCTGGGACAAATAACTATGGCTACACCTTC

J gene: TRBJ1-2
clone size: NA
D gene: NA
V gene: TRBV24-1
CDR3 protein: CATSERGANYGYTF
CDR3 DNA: TGTGCCACTTCCGAACGGGGGGCGAACTATGGCTACACCTTC

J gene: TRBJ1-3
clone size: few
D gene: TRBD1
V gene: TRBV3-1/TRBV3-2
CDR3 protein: CASSQNTGAGNTIYF
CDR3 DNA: TGTGCCAGCAGCCAGAATACAGGGGCCGGAAACACCATATATTTT

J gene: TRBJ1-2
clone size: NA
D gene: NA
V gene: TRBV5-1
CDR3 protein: CASSQGRETFYGYTF
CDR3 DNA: TGCGCCAGCAGCCAGGGGAGGGAAACCTTCTATGGCTACACCTTC

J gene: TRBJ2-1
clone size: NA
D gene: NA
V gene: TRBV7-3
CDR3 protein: CASSQLLGVEQFF
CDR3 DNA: TGTGCCAGCAGCCAACTACTCGGCGTGGAGCAGTTCTTC

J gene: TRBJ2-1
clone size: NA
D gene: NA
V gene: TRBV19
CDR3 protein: CASSIMSEQFF
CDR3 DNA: TGTGCCAGTAGTATCATGAGTGAGCAGTTCTTC

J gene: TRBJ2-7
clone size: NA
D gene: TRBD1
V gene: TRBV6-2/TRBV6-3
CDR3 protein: CASSYGGRGPDGGEQYF
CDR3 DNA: TGTGCCAGCAGTTATGGAGGCAGGGGGCCCGATGGGGGCGAGCAGTACTTC

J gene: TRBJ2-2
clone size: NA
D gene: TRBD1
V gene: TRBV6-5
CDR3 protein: CATRQQGTTGELFF
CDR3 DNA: TGTGCCACCAGGCAACAGGGGACAACCGGGGAGCTGTTTTTT

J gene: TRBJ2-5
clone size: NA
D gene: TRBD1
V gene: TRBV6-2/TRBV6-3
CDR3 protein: CASSYRGQWETQYF
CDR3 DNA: TGTGCCAGCAGTTACAGGGGACAGTGGGAGACCCAGTACTTC

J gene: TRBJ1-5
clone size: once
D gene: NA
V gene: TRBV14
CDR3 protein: CASSASIQTPQHF
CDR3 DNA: TGTGCCAGCAGCGCTAGTATCCAGACGCCCCAGCATTTT

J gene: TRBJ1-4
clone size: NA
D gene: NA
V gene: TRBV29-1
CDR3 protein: CSVENRWGGATNEKLFF
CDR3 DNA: TGCAGCGTTGAAAATCGATGGGGGGGTGCAACTAATGAAAAACTGTTTTTT

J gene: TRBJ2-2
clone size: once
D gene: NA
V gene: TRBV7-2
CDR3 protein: CASTDSAGAYTGELFF
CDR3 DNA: TGTGCCAGCACCGATTCGGCGGGGGCCTACACCGGGGAGCTGTTTTTT

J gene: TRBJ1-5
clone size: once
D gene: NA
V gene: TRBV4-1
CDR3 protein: CASSQGGNAGSHQPQHF
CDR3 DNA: TGCGCCAGCAGCCAAGGGGGAAACGCCGGGAGTCATCAGCCCCAGCATTTT

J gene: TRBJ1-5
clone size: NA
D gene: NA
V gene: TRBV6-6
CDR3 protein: CASSPPGAQGQPQHF
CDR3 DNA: TGTGCCAGCAGTCCGCCGGGAGCGCAGGGTCAGCCCCAGCATTTT

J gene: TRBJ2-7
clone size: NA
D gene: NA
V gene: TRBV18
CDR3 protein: CASSRGTYEQYF
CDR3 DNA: TGTGCCAGCTCACGAGGAACCTACGAGCAGTACTTC

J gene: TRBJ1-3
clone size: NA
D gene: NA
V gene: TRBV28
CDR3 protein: CASLQGSSGNTIYF
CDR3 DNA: TGTGCCAGCCTACAGGGAAGCTCTGGAAACACCATATATTTT

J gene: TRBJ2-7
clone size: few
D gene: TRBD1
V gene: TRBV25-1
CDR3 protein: CASSGPFRQGLMEQYF
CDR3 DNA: TGTGCCAGCAGTGGACCTTTTAGACAGGGGCTTATGGAGCAGTACTTC

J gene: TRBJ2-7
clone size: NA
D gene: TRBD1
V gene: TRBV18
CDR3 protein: CASSPRAGTAYEQYF
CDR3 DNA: TGTGCCAGCTCACCACGGGCCGGGACAGCCTACGAGCAGTACTTC

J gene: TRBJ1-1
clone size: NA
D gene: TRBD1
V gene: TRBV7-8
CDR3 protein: CASSLARQGVTEAFF
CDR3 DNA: TGTGCCAGCAGCTTAGCGCGGCAGGGGGTCACTGAAGCTTTCTTT

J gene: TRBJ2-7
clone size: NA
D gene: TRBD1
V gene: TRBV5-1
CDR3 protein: CASSQRGRPTDEQYF
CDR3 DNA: TGCGCCAGCAGCCAGAGGGGGCGACCTACGGACGAGCAGTACTTC

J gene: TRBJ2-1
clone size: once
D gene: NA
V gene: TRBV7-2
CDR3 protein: CASSLRGYNEQFF
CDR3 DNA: TGTGCCAGCAGCCTTAGGGGTTACAATGAGCAGTTCTTC

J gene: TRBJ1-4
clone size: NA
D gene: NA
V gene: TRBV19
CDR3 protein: CASSPVTNEKLFF
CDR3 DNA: TGTGCCAGTAGTCCGGTAACTAATGAAAAACTGTTTTTT

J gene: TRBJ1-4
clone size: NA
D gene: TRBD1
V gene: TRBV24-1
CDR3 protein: CATSDFRDRDEKLFF
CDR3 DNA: TGTGCCACCAGTGATTTCCGGGACAGGGACGAAAAACTGTTTTTT

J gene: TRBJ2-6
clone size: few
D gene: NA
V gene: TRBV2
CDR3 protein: CASKEDRSAGANVLTF
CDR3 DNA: TGTGCCAGCAAAGAAGACAGGTCGGCGGGGGCCAACGTCCTGACTTTC

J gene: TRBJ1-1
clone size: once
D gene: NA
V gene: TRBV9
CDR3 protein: CASSVATGNTEAFF
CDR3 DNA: TGTGCCAGCAGCGTAGCTACGGGGAACACTGAAGCTTTCTTT

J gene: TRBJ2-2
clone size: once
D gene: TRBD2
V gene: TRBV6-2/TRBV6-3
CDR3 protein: CASSPLGLAGTKAGELFF
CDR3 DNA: TGTGCCAGCAGTCCCCTGGGACTAGCGGGAACGAAGGCTGGGGAGCTGTTTTTT

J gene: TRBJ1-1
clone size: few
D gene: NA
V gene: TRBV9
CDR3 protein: CASSVPQISEAFF
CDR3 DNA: TGTGCCAGCAGCGTCCCACAGATATCTGAAGCTTTCTTT